The 13 T cell receptor beta chains below come from one sample, sequenced in a study of spatial heterogeneity in lung cancer. TCRdb itself ran the 5' RACE reads through MiXCR, one entry per CDR3 protein. The sample consists of roughly 48,000 distinct CDR3 sequences, roughly 5.7% of them appearing once. The time point was: sample taken at primary tumor resection. Sequencing was performed on PBMCs, taken at surgery. Receptors were obtained from a male donor with early-stage non-small cell lung cancer.

This clonotype showed up many times. The chain links TRBV7-9 to TRBJ1-1; 7 positions match TRBD1. The ends lost 2 bases at V and 4 bases at J; junction bases unmatched: 7. The CDR3 runs to 15 residues. The germline CDR1 and CDR2 sequences are SEHNR and FQNEAQ (reference sequence). Here the CDR3 DNA reads TGTGCCAGCAGCTTAAAGGGGGCGCAGGGCACTGAAGCTTTCTTT. Amino acid sequence: CASSLKGAQGTEAFF.

This clonotype was detected ten times or more. This chain joins TRBV5-1 and TRBJ1-1; D is possibly TRBD1 (5 bases). V gave up 3 bases and J gave up 1 base, with 10 bases separating them. Per the germline V gene, CDR1 is SGHRS and CDR2 is YFSETQ. The CDR3 has 14 amino acids. CDR3 DNA: TGCGCCAGCAGCTGGGACGGCTCGAACACTGAAGCTTTCTTT. Translation gives CASSWDGSNTEAFF.

Comment on this clonotype: A much larger clonotype is one base distant, so this may be a read error. This rearrangement joins TRBV12-3 or TRBV12-4 to TRBJ2-7, with D maybe TRBD1 (6 bases). V was shortened by 5 bases and J by 4 bases, with 9 bases between the two germline ends. This CDR3 has 12 amino acids. CDR3 sequence (DNA): TGTGCCAGCAGTCGACAGGAGTACGAGCAGTACTTC. Translation gives CASSRQEYEQYF.

This clonotype was observed at least ten times. The gene calls are TRBV29-1 and TRBJ2-4; tentative D call: TRBD2 (5 bases). V was shortened by 6 bases and J by 6 bases, with 9 bases between the two germline ends. Germline values: CDR1 SQVTM, CDR2 ANQGSEA. The CDR3 length is 11 residues. The CDR3 loop reads CSVSGLNIQYF. For the CDR3, the DNA is TGCAGCGTCTCGGGATTAAACATTCAGTACTTC.

This clonotype was seen repeatedly, ten times or more. This rearrangement joins TRBV19 to TRBJ2-1; 9 positions agree with TRBD2. Looked up from germline, CDR1 is LNHDA and CDR2 is SQIVND (reference sequence). Trimming removed 6 bases from V and 8 bases from J; junction bases left unmatched: 8. The CDR3 is made up of 14 amino acids. The CDR3 bases are TGTGCCAGTAGCCCGGGACTAGCAGTGGATGAGCAGTTCTTC. Encoded protein: CASSPGLAVDEQFF.

The chain carries TRBV4-1 and TRBJ2-7, with TRBD1 matching over 9 bases. The length of the CDR3 is 15 residues. With 3 bases clipped from V and 4 bases from J, the junction kept 7 bases outside the gene matches. Germline V gene lookup returns CDR1 MGHRA and CDR2 YSYEKL. CDR3 loop: CASSHPGQGKYEQYF. The CDR3 bases are TGCGCCAGCAGCCACCCGGGACAGGGTAAATACGAGCAGTACTTC.

This clonotype was seen more than once but under ten times. This sequence joins TRBV7-2 and TRBJ2-2, with 11 bases matching TRBD2. There are 17 residues in the CDR3. The germline V gene encodes CDR1 SGHTA and CDR2 FQGNSA. V lost 1 base and J lost 5; bases outside the gene matches: 6. In nucleotides, the CDR3 is TGTGCCAGCAGCTTAGTTAGCCTAGCGGGAGGAACCGGGGAGCTGTTTTTT. Translated, it gives CASSLVSLAGGTGELFF.

This clonotype appeared many times. In DNA form, the CDR3 reads TGTGCCAGCACCGGACAGGTTCGTCAGCCCCAGCATTTT. As protein: CASTGQVRQPQHF. This chain uses TRBV6-2 or TRBV6-3 with TRBJ1-5, with 7 bases aligning to TRBD1. V lost 7 bases and J lost 6; bases outside the gene matches: 6. CDR1 and CDR2 from the germline V gene are MNHEY and SVGEGT. CDR3 length equals 13 residues.

This clonotype was detected ten times or more. This chain uses TRBV20-1 with TRBJ2-2, with TRBD2 matching over 13 bases. Germline V gene data show CDR1 as DFQATT and CDR2 as SNEGSKA (reference sequence). CDR3 length: 17 residues. The V segment lost 3 bases and the J segment 5 bases; nucleotides outside the gene matches: 9. CDR3 sequence: CSASPGRLAGGTGELFF. In DNA, the CDR3 is TGCAGTGCTAGTCCCGGGCGACTAGCGGGAGGAACCGGGGAGCTGTTTTTT.

At least ten counts were recorded for this clonotype. The chain couples TRBV12-3 or TRBV12-4 to TRBJ1-4, with D uncertain. V was shortened by 1 base and J by 12 bases, with 12 bases between the two germline ends. The CDR3 has 13 amino acids. CDR3 in DNA: TGTGCCAGCAGTTTAGGTTCCGGGATAGAACTGTTTTTT. Protein product: CASSLGSGIELFF.

This chain links TRBV10-3 with TRBJ1-2; possibly TRBD1 for D (5 bases). Trimming shortened V by 7 bases and J by 2 bases, and 17 bases separated the two germline ends. CDR1 and CDR2 from the germline V gene are ENHRY and SYGVKD. The CDR3 loop spans 15 amino acids. CDR3 nucleotide sequence: TGTGCCATCACTCTGGGGGATGGCAGCAACTATGGCTACACCTTC. It encodes CAITLGDGSNYGYTF.

This clonotype appeared a few times. This chain uses TRBV12-3 or TRBV12-4 with TRBJ1-4; D remains ambiguous. Trimming cost V 6 bases and J 8 bases, with 16 bases left between them. CDR3 length equals 14 residues. The CDR3 sequence is CASSPWVGREKLFF. The DNA of the CDR3 is TGTGCCAGCAGCCCCTGGGTAGGGAGGGAAAAACTGTTTTTT.

This clonotype has a count of ten or more. The chain links TRBV24-1 to TRBJ2-2, with no clear D. The V gene's germline CDR1 is KGHDR and CDR2 SFDVKD. V lost 2 bases and J 6 bases, leaving 6 bases between the germline ends. This CDR3 is 13 amino acids long. The CDR3, as DNA: TGTGCCACCAGTGATTCTAGTTCCGGGGAGCTGTTTTTT. Its translation is CATSDSSSGELFF.